This T cell receptor beta chain emerged from a study of shared clonotypes between healthy human individuals. An even split of each subset's genomic DNA across several immunoSEQ plates was performed. How the authors handled the data: Junction-only sequences without quality scores came from ImmunoSEQ, so filtering differed. Generated by immunoSEQ multiplex PCR, the TCRdb table keeps only in-frame clones and is missing some. V and J calls and clone size are copied from that table; D and trimming were computed from the DNA. The table lists about 770,000 clones, around 70% of them singletons, with under 2% in the top ten. The V end was cut by 4 bases, the J end by 0 bases, with 10 bases between. This CDR3 is built from 16 residues. The germline gives CDR1 SEHNR, CDR2 FQNEAQ (reference sequence).

The chain recombines TRBV7-9 with TRBJ2-6; TRBD1 might be the D (6 bases). The sample consisted of memory CD4+ T cells sorted from blood. This sample's subset: CD45RA-negative fraction. The origin of this receptor is a woman younger than 45 in good health. Here the CDR3 reads CASSSGHTSGANVLTF. The CDR3 DNA reads TGTGCCAGCAGCTCGGGACACACCTCTGGGGCCAACGTCCTGACTTTC.